A selection of T cell receptor beta chains follows, all from one sample in a study of CD8 T cells in Susac syndrome. Via MiXCR, TCRdb re-called the immunoSEQ multiplex PCR reads, giving one row per CDR3 protein. Of roughly 120,000 distinct CDR3 sequences listed, roughly 94% are singletons. The specimen sequenced was CD4+ T cells from PBMCs. Receptors were obtained from a human donor with multiple sclerosis. CDR3s include the opening cysteine and the closing phenylalanine or tryptophan. Fields, in order: D gene, clone size, J gene, V gene, CDR3 DNA, CDR3 protein. The D gene is left open where the match is weak. The listing skips clone size in some rows; elsewhere it reads once, few, many or a size class.

d_gene: TRBD1; abundance: -; j_gene: TRBJ1-4; v_gene: TRBV4-3; CDR3nt: TGCGCCAGCAGCCAGTCCCAGGGGGCCGAAAAACTGTTTTTT; CDR3aa: CASSQSQGAEKLFF
d_gene: -; abundance: -; j_gene: TRBJ1-1; v_gene: TRBV20-1; CDR3nt: TGCAGTGCCCTCAAGGGGCCTCCGGACACTGAAGCTTTCTTT; CDR3aa: CSALKGPPDTEAFF
d_gene: TRBD2; abundance: once; j_gene: TRBJ2-1; v_gene: TRBV5-4; CDR3nt: TGTGCCAGCAGAGCCGGGACTAGCAAGGGCAATGAGCAGTTCTTC; CDR3aa: CASRAGTSKGNEQFF
d_gene: -; abundance: -; j_gene: TRBJ2-5; v_gene: TRBV18; CDR3nt: TGTGCCAGCTCACCCCGGGACAGCGGGGAGACCCAGTACTTC; CDR3aa: CASSPRDSGETQYF
d_gene: TRBD1; abundance: -; j_gene: TRBJ2-5; v_gene: TRBV6-5; CDR3nt: TGTGCCACCGGACAGGCGGCACCGTCGACCCAGTACTTC; CDR3aa: CATGQAAPSTQYF
d_gene: TRBD1; abundance: -; j_gene: TRBJ1-1; v_gene: TRBV30; CDR3nt: TGTGCCTGTCCGGGACAGGGGTTATGGTCTGAAGCTTTCTTT; CDR3aa: CACPGQGLWSEAFF
d_gene: TRBD2; abundance: -; j_gene: TRBJ2-1; v_gene: TRBV12-3/TRBV12-4; CDR3nt: TGTGCCAGCAGCCTGGGAGCGGGGAGGGCCAATGAGCAGTTCTTC; CDR3aa: CASSLGAGRANEQFF
d_gene: -; abundance: -; j_gene: TRBJ1-2; v_gene: TRBV12-3/TRBV12-4; CDR3nt: TGTGCCAGCAGTGTGGGACAAGGGATCTATGGCTACACCTTC; CDR3aa: CASSVGQGIYGYTF
d_gene: TRBD1; abundance: -; j_gene: TRBJ2-5; v_gene: TRBV5-1; CDR3nt: TGCGCCAGCAGCTCCAGGGGGATCCAAGAGACCCAGTACTTC; CDR3aa: CASSSRGIQETQYF
d_gene: TRBD1; abundance: -; j_gene: TRBJ2-7; v_gene: TRBV9; CDR3nt: TGTGCCAGCAGCGTAGAAGGCGGGACAGGGACCTACGAGCAGTACTTC; CDR3aa: CASSVEGGTGTYEQYF
d_gene: -; abundance: -; j_gene: TRBJ1-1; v_gene: TRBV6-2/TRBV6-3; CDR3nt: TGTGCCAGCAGGAGCCGGGGGGACACTGAAGCTTTCTTT; CDR3aa: CASRSRGDTEAFF
d_gene: -; abundance: -; j_gene: TRBJ2-6; v_gene: TRBV6-5; CDR3nt: TGTGCCAGCAGTTACGATGCTGGGGCCAACGTCCTGACTTTC; CDR3aa: CASSYDAGANVLTF
d_gene: -; abundance: -; j_gene: TRBJ1-1; v_gene: TRBV20-1; CDR3nt: TGCAGTGCTAGGGACGCGGCCGGGGCGAACACTGAAGCTTTCTTT; CDR3aa: CSARDAAGANTEAFF
d_gene: -; abundance: once; j_gene: TRBJ2-7; v_gene: TRBV20-1; CDR3nt: TGCAGTGCTAGGAAACCCCAGGCAGGGTACGAGCAGTACTTC; CDR3aa: CSARKPQAGYEQYF
d_gene: TRBD2; abundance: -; j_gene: TRBJ2-2; v_gene: TRBV7-9; CDR3nt: TGTGCCAGCAGCTTACGGGCTAGCGGAGGTGGCGGGGAGCTGTTTTTT; CDR3aa: CASSLRASGGGGELFF
d_gene: TRBD1; abundance: -; j_gene: TRBJ2-7; v_gene: TRBV20-1; CDR3nt: TGCAGTGCTAGAGCATCCGGGACAGGGGCCCACGAGCAGTACTTC; CDR3aa: CSARASGTGAHEQYF
d_gene: -; abundance: -; j_gene: TRBJ1-1; v_gene: TRBV2; CDR3nt: TGTGCCAGCAGTGGGAGGCCACGGAACACTGAAGCTTTCTTT; CDR3aa: CASSGRPRNTEAFF
d_gene: TRBD2; abundance: -; j_gene: TRBJ2-4; v_gene: TRBV13; CDR3nt: TGTGCCAGCAGCTCCGGGACTAGGGGGACAAACATTCAGTACTTC; CDR3aa: CASSSGTRGTNIQYF
d_gene: -; abundance: once; j_gene: TRBJ2-7; v_gene: TRBV27; CDR3nt: TGTGCCAGCAGTTTCATAGGACAGAAACCCTACGAGCAGTACTTC; CDR3aa: CASSFIGQKPYEQYF
d_gene: -; abundance: -; j_gene: TRBJ1-2; v_gene: TRBV5-6; CDR3nt: TGTGCCAGCAGCTTGGATGGGCGAACCGCCAACTATGGCTACACCTTC; CDR3aa: CASSLDGRTANYGYTF
d_gene: -; abundance: -; j_gene: TRBJ2-2; v_gene: TRBV5-4; CDR3nt: TGTGCCAGCAGCTTGAAGGGTAACGGGGAGCTGTTTTTT; CDR3aa: CASSLKGNGELFF
d_gene: -; abundance: -; j_gene: TRBJ2-5; v_gene: TRBV19; CDR3nt: TGTGCCAGTAGTATCTCGCTCGTCCAAGAGACCCAGTACTTC; CDR3aa: CASSISLVQETQYF
d_gene: TRBD1; abundance: -; j_gene: TRBJ1-2; v_gene: TRBV5-6; CDR3nt: TGTGCCAGCAGCACAATGGGACAGGCCCCGGGAGGCTACACCTTC; CDR3aa: CASSTMGQAPGGYTF
d_gene: -; abundance: -; j_gene: TRBJ1-5; v_gene: TRBV6-1; CDR3nt: TGTGCCAGCAGTGATCCCCTGGGGAGGGCAAAGCCCCAGCATTTT; CDR3aa: CASSDPLGRAKPQHF
d_gene: -; abundance: -; j_gene: TRBJ2-4; v_gene: TRBV5-1; CDR3nt: TGCGCCAGCAGCCCGGAGGGACCTAACATTCAGTACTTC; CDR3aa: CASSPEGPNIQYF
d_gene: -; abundance: -; j_gene: TRBJ2-3; v_gene: TRBV7-2; CDR3nt: TGTGCCAGCAGCTTAGCCCCGCAGGGCGCAGATACGCAGTATTTT; CDR3aa: CASSLAPQGADTQYF
d_gene: -; abundance: once; j_gene: TRBJ1-2; v_gene: TRBV30; CDR3nt: TGTGCCTGGAGTGTAAGCGGGAGGGACGGCTACACCTTC; CDR3aa: CAWSVSGRDGYTF
d_gene: -; abundance: -; j_gene: TRBJ1-5; v_gene: TRBV3-1; CDR3nt: TGTGCCAGCAGCCAAGATACCAGGGCAAATCAGCCCCAGCATTTT; CDR3aa: CASSQDTRANQPQHF
d_gene: -; abundance: -; j_gene: TRBJ1-1; v_gene: TRBV12-3/TRBV12-4; CDR3nt: TGTGCCAGCAGTTGGGGGGAGAACACTGAAGCTTTCTTT; CDR3aa: CASSWGENTEAFF
d_gene: -; abundance: -; j_gene: TRBJ1-4; v_gene: TRBV2; CDR3nt: TGTGCCAGCCTACAGGGAGCTAATGAAAAACTGTTTTTT; CDR3aa: CASLQGANEKLFF
d_gene: -; abundance: -; j_gene: TRBJ2-2; v_gene: TRBV10-3; CDR3nt: TGTGCCATCAGTGACCCCGCTTCGAACACCGGGGAGCTGTTTTTT; CDR3aa: CAISDPASNTGELFF
d_gene: TRBD1; abundance: -; j_gene: TRBJ1-2; v_gene: TRBV29-1; CDR3nt: TGCAGCTTTAGAAGGGACAGTAACTATGGCTACACCTTC; CDR3aa: CSFRRDSNYGYTF
d_gene: TRBD1; abundance: -; j_gene: TRBJ1-1; v_gene: TRBV2; CDR3nt: TGTGCCAGCAGTAGGGACAGCAGCACTGAAGCTTTCTTT; CDR3aa: CASSRDSSTEAFF
d_gene: -; abundance: -; j_gene: TRBJ1-2; v_gene: TRBV11-1; CDR3nt: TGTGCCAGCGGGGACGTATCCGAGGGCTATGGCTACACCTTC; CDR3aa: CASGDVSEGYGYTF
d_gene: TRBD1; abundance: -; j_gene: TRBJ2-2; v_gene: TRBV7-9; CDR3nt: TGTGCCACCTCCCCCCGACAGGGCGAACGAACCGAGCTGTTTTTT; CDR3aa: CATSPRQGERTELFF
d_gene: -; abundance: -; j_gene: TRBJ2-7; v_gene: TRBV6-6; CDR3nt: TGTGCCAGCTCAGGGACCTCCTACGAGCAGTACTTC; CDR3aa: CASSGTSYEQYF
d_gene: -; abundance: -; j_gene: TRBJ2-5; v_gene: TRBV5-1; CDR3nt: TGCGCCAGCAGCTTGGGAGCAGGAGGGGAGACCCAGTACTTC; CDR3aa: CASSLGAGGETQYF
d_gene: TRBD1; abundance: -; j_gene: TRBJ1-5; v_gene: TRBV2; CDR3nt: TGTGCCAGCAGTCGACCCGGGACAGGGGGCAATCAGCCCCAGCATTTT; CDR3aa: CASSRPGTGGNQPQHF
d_gene: TRBD2; abundance: -; j_gene: TRBJ2-7; v_gene: TRBV6-5; CDR3nt: TGTGCCAGCAGTTACGTCTCACCCGGACTAGCGGGGGTGTACGAGCAGTACTTC; CDR3aa: CASSYVSPGLAGVYEQYF
d_gene: TRBD2; abundance: -; j_gene: TRBJ2-3; v_gene: TRBV5-1; CDR3nt: TGCGCCAGCAGCTTGGAGCCCAGCGGGAGTGGCACAGATACGCAGTATTTT; CDR3aa: CASSLEPSGSGTDTQYF
d_gene: TRBD1; abundance: -; j_gene: TRBJ1-2; v_gene: TRBV19; CDR3nt: TGTGCCAGTAACACACAGACAGGGAACGGCTACACCTTC; CDR3aa: CASNTQTGNGYTF
d_gene: -; abundance: -; j_gene: TRBJ1-1; v_gene: TRBV6-2/TRBV6-3; CDR3nt: TGTGCCAGCAGTTGGTCGGAGCCGAACACTGAAGCTTTCTTT; CDR3aa: CASSWSEPNTEAFF
d_gene: -; abundance: few; j_gene: TRBJ1-2; v_gene: TRBV7-9; CDR3nt: TGTGCCAGCAGCTTAGAGGGAGCTGGCTACACCTTC; CDR3aa: CASSLEGAGYTF
d_gene: -; abundance: few; j_gene: TRBJ2-7; v_gene: TRBV7-2; CDR3nt: TGTGCCAGCAGCGAAACTTGGTCCTACGAGCAGTACTTC; CDR3aa: CASSETWSYEQYF
d_gene: TRBD1; abundance: -; j_gene: TRBJ1-6; v_gene: TRBV7-9; CDR3nt: TGTGCCAGCAGTGAACGACAGGGGGCGCATTCACCCCTCCACTTT; CDR3aa: CASSERQGAHSPLHF
d_gene: TRBD1; abundance: once; j_gene: TRBJ2-7; v_gene: TRBV4-2; CDR3nt: TGTGCCAGCAGCCAAGGACCGGGACAGGGCTCCGAGCAGTACTTC; CDR3aa: CASSQGPGQGSEQYF
d_gene: TRBD1; abundance: -; j_gene: TRBJ2-2; v_gene: TRBV6-2/TRBV6-3; CDR3nt: TGTGCCAGCAGTTCCGAGACAGGGGGCTCCGGGGAGCTGTTTTTT; CDR3aa: CASSSETGGSGELFF
d_gene: -; abundance: few; j_gene: TRBJ1-5; v_gene: TRBV20-1; CDR3nt: TGCAGTGCTAGGGGTAGCAATCAGCCCCAGCATTTT; CDR3aa: CSARGSNQPQHF
d_gene: TRBD2; abundance: -; j_gene: TRBJ2-3; v_gene: TRBV29-1; CDR3nt: TGCAGCTATGGGGGGGGTCCAAGGCCAGATACGCAGTATTTT; CDR3aa: CSYGGGPRPDTQYF
d_gene: -; abundance: -; j_gene: TRBJ2-7; v_gene: TRBV12-3/TRBV12-4; CDR3nt: TGTGCCAGCAGTTTACGTACACTCGACCACGAGCAGTACTTC; CDR3aa: CASSLRTLDHEQYF
d_gene: -; abundance: -; j_gene: TRBJ2-5; v_gene: TRBV19; CDR3nt: TGTGCCAGTAGTATTTGGGGGGGCCGGGAGACCCAGTACTTC; CDR3aa: CASSIWGGRETQYF
d_gene: -; abundance: -; j_gene: TRBJ2-3; v_gene: TRBV6-5; CDR3nt: TGTGCCAGCAGTCGGGACATATACCCAGATACGCAGTATTTT; CDR3aa: CASSRDIYPDTQYF
d_gene: -; abundance: -; j_gene: TRBJ2-1; v_gene: TRBV5-4; CDR3nt: TGTGCCAGCAGAGCTCCGACAGACAATGAGCAGTTCTTC; CDR3aa: CASRAPTDNEQFF